Shown below are 15 T cell receptor beta chains from a single sample sequenced in a study of blood T cells in healthy people across ages. Combining a sample-barcoded 5' primer with a J-beta primer mix, a second PCR ran for about 6 to 12 cycles. TCRdb independently ran MiXCR on the 5' RACE reads; one entry per CDR3 protein. The repertoire holds roughly 500,000 distinct CDR3 sequences, with more than 20% as singletons. These data are also associated with another study on T cells of mothers and their children.

What was sequenced was blood. The receptors originated from a boy between 10 and 17 years old in good health.

The chain joins TRBV12-3 or TRBV12-4 to TRBJ2-6, with unresolved D. The CDR3 consists of 14 residues. V gave up 5 bases and J gave up 1 base, with 6 bases separating them. CDR3 residues: CASSPRSGANVLTF. The CDR3 DNA is TGTGCCAGCAGTCCCCGGTCTGGGGCCAACGTCCTGACTTTC.

This clonotype came up a few times. The chain couples TRBV7-9 to TRBJ2-3; D possibly uses TRBD1 or TRBD2 (7 bases each). This CDR3 is built from 16 residues. The ends were cut back, 3 bases at V and 1 base at J, with 14 bases in the middle. CDR1 and CDR2 from the germline V gene are SEHNR and FQNEAQ (reference sequence). CDR3 sequence: CASSFTAGGGTDTQYF. For the CDR3, the DNA is TGTGCCAGCAGCTTTACGGCAGGGGGGGGCACAGATACGCAGTATTTT.

The chain carries TRBV12-3 or TRBV12-4 and TRBJ2-3, with D uncertain. V lost 5 bases and J 11 bases, leaving 17 bases between the germline ends. CDR3 length: 13 amino acids. CDR3 amino acids: CASSPPSVDVQYF. CDR3 in DNA: TGTGCCAGCAGTCCCCCCAGCGTAGATGTGCAGTATTTT.

There are a few counts of this clonotype. The V gene is TRBV21-1, the J gene TRBJ2-5; TRBD1, the table's D call, was not compared with the DNA. TRBV21-1 has pseudogene status. This CDR3 has 15 residues. The CDR3 is CASSKLRPRGETQYF. Written as DNA, the CDR3 is TGTGCCAGCAGCAAATTGAGGCCCCGGGGGGAGACCCAGTACTTC.

The chain carries TRBV20-1 and TRBJ2-5, with D possibly being TRBD2 (7 bases). Germline CDR1 and CDR2: DFQATT and SNEGSKA (reference sequence). The CDR3 is made up of 13 amino acids. The V end lost 5 bases, the J end lost 3 bases, and 13 bases lay between the germline ends. The CDR3: CSAAGAKKETQYF. For the CDR3, the DNA is TGCAGTGCTGCGGGGGCAAAGAAAGAGACCCAGTACTTC.

Comment on this clonotype: A clone one base away is much larger, so this may be a read error. V usage is TRBV12-3 or TRBV12-4 and J usage is TRBJ2-7; no clear D. V was shortened by 2 bases and J by 6 bases, with 14 bases between the two germline ends. There are 14 residues in the CDR3. CDR3 in amino acids: CASSLILVGSEQYF. CDR3 sequence (DNA): TGTGCCAGCAGTTTAATCCTAGTGGGAAGCGAGCAGTACTTC.

This clonotype was seen a handful of times. In DNA form, the CDR3 reads TGCAGTGCTACCGAAACGGGCGGGAGGTACCAAGAGACCCAGTACTTC. This sequence encodes CSATETGGRYQETQYF. The chain uses TRBV20-1 and TRBJ2-5; 8 nucleotides agree with TRBD2. V shed 4 bases and J 0 bases; nucleotides not matched to a gene: 10. Germline V gene lookup returns CDR1 DFQATT and CDR2 SNEGSKA (reference sequence). The CDR3 is 16 amino acids.

The J gene is TRBJ2-2, the V gene TRBV9; perhaps TRBD1 as D (6 bases). Looked up from germline, CDR1 is SGDLS and CDR2 is YYNGEE. With 0 bases removed from V and 5 bases from J, the gap between germline ends came to 14 bases. The CDR3 loop spans 16 amino acids. The CDR3 spells CASSVAARGRTGELFF. The DNA for the CDR3 is TGTGCCAGCAGCGTAGCTGCCAGGGGTCGAACCGGGGAGCTGTTTTTT.

To note about this clonotype: The junction departs from the called germline gene at one end, perhaps through a read error. The genes are TRBV30 and TRBJ1-1; D gene uncertain. The CDR3 runs to 11 residues. Germline CDR1 is GTSNPN and CDR2 is SVGIG (reference sequence). The CDR3 nucleotides read TGTGCCTGGAGTACCCCCCGCGGGCCCGACTTT. It yields the protein CAWSTPRGPDF.

This sequence joins TRBV5-6 and TRBJ1-5; D gene uncertain. The CDR3 has 12 residues. Germline V gives CDR1 SGHDT, CDR2 YYEEEE. V lost 4 bases and J lost 6, with 8 bases in between. In nucleotides, the CDR3 is TGTGCCAGCAGCGCCGCCGGTCAGCCCCAGCATTTT. Protein sequence: CASSAAGQPQHF. Supplemented by reference TRBV5-6 and TRBJ1-5, the full variable domain reads DAGVTQSPTHLIKTRGQQVTLRCSPKSGHDTVSWYQQALGQGPQFIFQYYEEEERQRGNFPDRFSGHQFPNYSSELNVNALLLGDSALYLCASSAAGQPQHFGDGTRLSIL.

The CDR3 here is CAISEGSNEKLFF. CDR3 DNA sequence: TGTGCCATCAGTGAGGGATCTAATGAAAAACTGTTTTTT. The rearrangement uses TRBV10-3 and TRBJ1-4; D not resolved. The CDR3 extends over 13 amino acids. V was trimmed by 2 bases and J by 3 bases, leaving 4 bases between them. The germline V gene has CDR1 ENHRY and CDR2 SYGVKD.

This clonotype was counted a few times. V gene TRBV30 combines with J gene TRBJ1-4; unclear D gene. V lost 0 bases and J lost 0, with 11 bases in between. This CDR3 is built from 16 residues. Germline CDR1 and CDR2: GTSNPN and SVGIG (reference sequence). In DNA, the CDR3 is TGTGCCTGGAGTGTAAGAGACCGAGCAACTAATGAAAAACTGTTTTTT. Protein sequence: CAWSVRDRATNEKLFF.

This clonotype was seen only a few times. This chain connects TRBV4-1 to TRBJ2-3; 10 bases map to TRBD2. CDR1 is MGHRA and CDR2 is YSYEKL in the germline V gene. The CDR3 is 19 amino acids. The trim removed 2 bases at V and 3 bases at J, leaving 14 bases unmatched. The CDR3: CASSQLPGLARSATDTQYF. The CDR3 coding sequence is TGCGCCAGCAGCCAACTACCGGGACTAGCGCGATCAGCGACAGATACGCAGTATTTT.

This clonotype has just a few counts. J is TRBJ1-1 and V is TRBV29-1; TRBD1 matches at 7 bases. The CDR3 spans 11 residues. Germline lookup yields CDR1 SQVTM and CDR2 ANQGSEA. After removal of 6 bases from V and 3 bases from J, the junction contained 1 base not matched to a gene. CDR3: CSVQGDTEAFF. The CDR3 DNA sequence: TGCAGCGTGCAGGGGGACACTGAAGCTTTCTTT.

This clonotype came up a few times. The chain combines TRBV5-1 with TRBJ2-5; D gene uncertain. The J call is doubtful: the DNA matches TRBJ2-1 better. Germline CDR1 is SGHRS and CDR2 is YFSETQ. This CDR3 spans 16 amino acids. CDR3 DNA: TGCGCCAGCAGCTTGGTTCCTACCTACCCATCCAATGAGCAGTTCTTC. Translated, it gives CASSLVPTYPSNEQFF.